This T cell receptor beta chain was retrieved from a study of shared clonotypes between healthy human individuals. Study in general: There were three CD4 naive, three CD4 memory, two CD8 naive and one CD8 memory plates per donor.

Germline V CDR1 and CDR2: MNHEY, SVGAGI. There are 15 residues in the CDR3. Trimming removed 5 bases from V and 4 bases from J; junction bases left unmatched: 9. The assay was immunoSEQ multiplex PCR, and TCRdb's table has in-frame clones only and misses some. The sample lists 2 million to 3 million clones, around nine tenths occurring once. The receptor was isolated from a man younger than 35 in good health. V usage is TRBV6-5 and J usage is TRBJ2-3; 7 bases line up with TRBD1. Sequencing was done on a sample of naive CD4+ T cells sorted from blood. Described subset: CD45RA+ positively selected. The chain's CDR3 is CASSRQGSGSDTQYF. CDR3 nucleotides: TGTGCCAGCAGTCGACAGGGTTCGGGGTCAGATACGCAGTATTTT.